Sequencing of this TCR beta chain was carried out in a study of blood T cell repertoires in COVID-19. Looking at the study overall: In each case, the material was cDNA or gDNA derived from T cells, B-cell-depleted T cells, or PBMCs.

Sequencing used immunoSEQ multiplex PCR; TCRdb keeps in-frame clones, though not all of them. The table lists 200,000 to 250,000 clones, roughly 87% of them singletons. This CDR3 is 17 amino acids long. In terms of age and location, participants ranged from roughly 18 to 95 years and lived in about 25 US areas. The chain joins TRBV21-1 to TRBJ2-7; TRBD1 reflects the table's D call only, with no check against the DNA. TRBV21-1 is an annotated pseudogene. Sequenced: PBMCs or T cells enriched from blood (not recorded which). The receptor was derived from a woman in her twenties or thirties with acute COVID-19. CDR3 DNA sequence: TGTGCCAGCAGCAAAGCGAGGCGACAGGGTCGTTTCTACGAGCAGTACTTC. Residues: CASSKARRQGRFYEQYF.